One and the same sample provided the 15 T cell receptor beta chains below, sequenced in a study of T cells expressing NK-cell markers. TCRdb re-called the 5' RACE reads and gives one entry per CDR3 protein, without DNA. Reported are some 600,000 distinct CDR3 sequences; the ten largest clones contain around 3.3%. The material sequenced was blood T cells: a sorted CD56 or NKG2C T cell subset, CD4+ or CD8+ T cells, or bulk PBMC T cells (not recorded which). The receptors derive from a man between 18 and 29 years old in good health.

The rearrangement links TRBV7-2 to TRBJ1-4; TCRdb reports TRBD1, a call that lacks DNA to check it against. Per the germline V gene, CDR1 is SGHTA and CDR2 is FQGNSA. The length of the CDR3 is 14 residues. CDR3 protein: CASRSGQEGEKLFF.

The V and J genes are TRBV12-3 or TRBV12-4 and TRBJ2-4. CDR3 length: 12 amino acids. The CDR3 sequence: CASCRTKNIQYF.

The chain combines TRBV4-2 with TRBJ2-3; the D call of TRBD2 rests on TCRdb alone, since no DNA is present to check it. From germline, CDR1 is LGHNA and CDR2 YNFKEQ. The CDR3 extends over 14 amino acids. The CDR3 is CASSREGVTDTQYF.

This chain connects TRBV28 to TRBJ2-3; without DNA, the TCRdb call of TRBD1 cannot be checked. The CDR3 totals 19 residues. The V gene's germline CDR1 is MDHEN and CDR2 SYDVKM. The CDR3 sequence is CASSGSPGTGIFGTDTQYF.

The chain uses TRBV25-1 and TRBJ1-1; absent DNA, TCRdb's TRBD1 call cannot be checked. The CDR3 extends over 14 amino acids. Per germline, CDR1 MGHDK and CDR2 SYGVNS. CDR3 protein: CASSGGLDGNEAFF.

This chain joins TRBV3-1 and TRBJ2-1; with no DNA, the TCRdb D assignment of TRBD2 cannot be verified. This CDR3 contains 15 residues. Germline V gene sequence: CDR1 LGHDT, CDR2 YNNKEL (reference sequence). The CDR3 reads CASSLPGTLYNEQFF.

The gene calls are TRBV11-3 and TRBJ2-3; as DNA is missing, the TRBD1 call by TCRdb cannot be tested. CDR1 is SGHNT and CDR2 is YENEEA in the germline V gene. This CDR3 contains 15 residues. CDR3 amino acids: CASSARDGSTDTQYF.

The chain uses TRBV29-1 and TRBJ2-3; TCRdb names TRBD1, which stays unverified in the absence of DNA. CDR1 and CDR2 (germline): SQVTM, ANQGSEA. The CDR3 extends over 13 amino acids. CDR3 in amino acids: CSVWTRLADTQYF.

The V gene is TRBV7-9, the J gene TRBJ2-1; TCRdb designates TRBD1, a call that cannot be tested without DNA. The CDR3 sequence is 13 residues long. CDR1 is SEHNR, CDR2 FQNEAQ, per germline (reference sequence). CDR3 in amino acids: CASSLGGRNEQFF.

The chain links TRBV11-3 to TRBJ2-3; with no DNA, the TCRdb D assignment of TRBD1 cannot be verified. Germline V gene data show CDR1 as SGHNT and CDR2 as YENEEA. The CDR3 is 16 amino acids. The CDR3 region is CASSKRPGQGTDTQYF.

The chain employs TRBV3-1 and TRBJ2-1; TCRdb names TRBD2, which stays unverified in the absence of DNA. Germline V gene data show CDR1 as LGHDT and CDR2 as YNNKEL (reference sequence). The CDR3 spans 13 residues. The CDR3 sequence: CATSGLAGDQQFF.

The chain employs TRBV6-5 and TRBJ2-3. This CDR3 has 17 amino acids. Germline values: CDR1 MNHEY, CDR2 SVGAGI. CDR3 amino acids: CASSYSLALARTDTQYF.

J is TRBJ2-4 and V is TRBV7-2; TCRdb's D gene call, TRBD1, goes unchecked for lack of DNA. Germline V gene data show CDR1 as SGHTA and CDR2 as FQGNSA. The CDR3 is 13 amino acids. CDR3 loop: CASSGRQGDIQYF.

The chain employs TRBV28 and TRBJ2-7; TCRdb indicates TRBD1, and absent DNA this call remains unverified. CDR1 is MDHEN, CDR2 SYDVKM, per germline. This CDR3 region has 14 residues. The CDR3 sequence is CASSQDRVSYEQYF.

The CDR3: CASSPSGTGGTEAFF. V gene TRBV7-2 combines with J gene TRBJ1-1; TCRdb designates TRBD1, a call that cannot be tested without DNA. The CDR3 runs to 15 residues. The germline CDR1 and CDR2 sequences are SGHTA and FQGNSA. The full variable domain, completed using reference TRBV7-2 and TRBJ1-1, is GAGVSQSPSNKVTEKGKDVELRCDPISGHTALYWYRQSLGQGLEFLIYFQGNSAPDKSGLPSDRFSAERTGGSVSTLTIQRTQQEDSAVYLCASSPSGTGGTEAFFGQGTRLTVV.